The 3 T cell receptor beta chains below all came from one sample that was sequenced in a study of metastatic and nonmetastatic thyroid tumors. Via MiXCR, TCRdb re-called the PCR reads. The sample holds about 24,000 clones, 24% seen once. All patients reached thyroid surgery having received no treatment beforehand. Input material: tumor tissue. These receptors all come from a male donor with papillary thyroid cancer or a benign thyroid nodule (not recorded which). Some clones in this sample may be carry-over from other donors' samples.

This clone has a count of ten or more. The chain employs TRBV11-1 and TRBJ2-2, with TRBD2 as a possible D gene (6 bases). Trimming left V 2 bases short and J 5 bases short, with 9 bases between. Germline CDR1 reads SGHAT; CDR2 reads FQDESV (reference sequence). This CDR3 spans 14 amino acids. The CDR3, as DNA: TGTGCCAGCAGCTTAACTAGCTTTACCGGGGAGCTGTTTTTT. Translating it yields CASSLTSFTGELFF.

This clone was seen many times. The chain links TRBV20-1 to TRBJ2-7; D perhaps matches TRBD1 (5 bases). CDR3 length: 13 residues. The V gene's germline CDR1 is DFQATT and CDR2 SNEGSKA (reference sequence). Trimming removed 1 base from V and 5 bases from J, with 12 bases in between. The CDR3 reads CSARGQGSHEQYF. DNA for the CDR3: TGCAGTGCTAGAGGTCAGGGTTCCCACGAGCAGTACTTC.

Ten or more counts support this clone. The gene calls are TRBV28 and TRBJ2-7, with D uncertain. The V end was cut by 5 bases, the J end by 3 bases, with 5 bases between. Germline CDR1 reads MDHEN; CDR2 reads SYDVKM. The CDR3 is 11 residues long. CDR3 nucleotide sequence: TGTGCCAGCAGTCAAGGCTACGAGCAGTACTTC. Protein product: CASSQGYEQYF.